Sequencing of this T cell receptor (beta chain) was carried out in a study of cytomegalovirus exposure and HLA in healthy donors (TCRdb year 2017). At the level of the whole study: An earlier analysis of some 550 of the donors reported approximately 270 Gb of sequence data and roughly 110 million unique TCR beta sequences from roughly 180 million T cells. Among the roughly 430 genotyped donors, approximately 82% belonged to the genetic ancestry cluster associated with self-reported Caucasian donors. Genome-wide SNP genotypes for about 55% of the roughly 670 donors were used in a later genetic analysis, which treated that subset as a discovery cohort. In addition to the first cohort of 650 to 800 subjects, a separate validation cohort of around 110 different subjects was used. HLA typing covered class I and class II loci at four-digit resolution. An early release covering roughly 600 HLA-typed donors comprised approximately 300 gigabases of sequencing data and tens of millions of unique TCR sequences. To predict cytomegalovirus infection status, the study combined high-throughput TCR immunosequencing, statistical association of individual TCRs with disease status, and machine learning. Typing coverage differed by locus: A, B, C, DRB1 and DQB1 were typed in roughly 620-630 donors, DQA1 in approximately 520, DPA1 in over 600, and DPB1 in around 490. Donor age, sex, ethnicity and CMV serostatus were compiled together with the repertoire data. Several DR-DQ haplotypes were handled as single units for association and clustering, since linkage in the cohort was strong. The study was designed to test whether signatures of past pathogen exposure could be identified by cataloging public T cell receptors. The T cell repertoires of under 700 subjects were profiled by immunosequencing and related to cytomegalovirus serostatus. All discovery cohort repertoires had been generated using a single sequencing platform. Rather than using new phenotypic data, the later analysis identified candidate immune exposures from TCR beta sequences and from how often those sequences occurred across donors. Across 300 to 500 genotyped donors of the cohort, an average of roughly 250,000 unique TCR beta nucleotide sequences per donor were sequenced, and 15% to 20% of those sequences were non-productive. In an earlier analysis of over 550 of the donors, high-throughput TCR beta sequencing was used to judge whether each TCR beta V gene segment behaved as functional or pseudogenic. A later analysis re-analyzed previously published TCR beta repertoires from 500 to 700 donors and added high-resolution HLA genotyping to study TCR occurrence patterns.

The cohort comprised approximately 700 healthy bone marrow donors. Cohort members were all nominally healthy when sampled, although unrecorded immune exposures were likely present. The donor tested CMV seronegative, placing the donor among the approximately 400 seronegative members of the cohort. Every donor gave a peripheral blood sample, and the peripheral blood mononuclear cells from that sample were used for TCR beta sequencing. Genomic DNA was extracted from the blood cell samples with the Qiagen DNeasy Blood Extraction Kit. Based on the germline V gene, the CDR1 and CDR2 sequences are SGHDT and YYEEEE. Trimming removed 2 bases from V and 2 bases from J, leaving 9 bases between the germline ends. CDR3 length: 14 amino acids, cysteine to phenylalanine. The only DNA kept is the CDR3, 42 bases in frame from the first base. With respect to this clone: Its antigen remains unidentified. The sample holds no much larger clone one base away, and base qualities are not on file.

The investigation overall reported the following: The study listed approximately 150 TCR beta chains as associated with cytomegalovirus. A later analysis associated some 17,000 TCR beta sequences with specific HLA alleles at a false discovery rate of 0.05. Presence/absence analyses assumed roughly uniform sequencing depth across donors, an assumption that may not hold. The sequencing pipeline was judged likely to have produced a cluster of highly shared sequence variants as a technical artifact. Only TCR beta chains were sequenced in this cohort, and the absence of alpha or paired-chain data limited detectable features. Compared with the approximately 600-donor mean, donors in an Asian-associated ancestry cluster had fewer N-insertions in productive TCRs, according to a later genetic analysis. In vitro tests confirmed that a few of the cytomegalovirus-associated TCR beta chains recognize cytomegalovirus antigens. Linkage disequilibrium might explain the correlated functional status among segregating V segments, but an unknown experimental factor could not be ruled out. An earlier analysis of 587 of the donors showed that most TCR beta V segments appeared in productive rearrangements either about 90% or about 30% of the time, which broadly matched IMGT annotations. In a later analysis, HLA-associated TCR beta chains showed more clonal expansion and lower generation probabilities than non-associated chains that were equally common. It was suggested by the authors that the approach could potentially be generalized to other disease states and immunological phenotypes. CMV serostatus was the only immune exposure information available for the cohort. When HLA alleles, especially DR and DQ, strongly co-occurred, TCR associations were difficult to assign to individual alleles. The earlier analysis of some 540 of the donors excluded some 16 rarely observed V segments, including chromosome 9 orphons, because counts were too low. A further reported finding was that TCR beta sequences accurately predicted the HLA-A and HLA-B alleles for most subjects in the first cohort. According to a later analysis, parvovirus B19, influenza, CMV and Epstein-Barr virus appeared linked to several top co-occurrence clusters. An association between a missense DCLRE1C variant and V-gene and J-gene trimming of TCR beta chains was found in a later genetic analysis and replicated in an independent cohort. The 87-base-pair reads could not distinguish some IMGT-functional V segments, including TRBV6-2 and TRBV6-3, so those segments were excluded. A later analysis found that most CMV-associated TCR beta chains appeared HLA-restricted, with HLA associations seemingly driven largely by CMV exposure. Because HLA typing was missing for some donors at each locus, association tests included only the typed subset. While some public TCRs were present in many individuals, most TCR sequences turned up only very rarely across donors. In a later analysis, TCR association rates were found to vary across HLA loci, with the most associated TCRs seen for DRB1 alleles and the fewest for HLA-C alleles. The classifier was reported to diagnose cytomegalovirus status with high specificity and sensitivity in both the original and validation cohorts.

Library method: the immunoSEQ multiplex PCR assay. A mixture of 60 forward primers for TCR Vbeta segments and 13 reverse primers for TCR Jbeta segments was used in the multiplex PCR. Amplification of the CDR3 region of rearranged TCR beta genes was performed with a multiplex PCR assay on genomic DNA. The amplified TCR beta libraries were sequenced on the Illumina HiSeq System as 87-base-pair reads. The source study handled its data this way. A later analysis counted tens of millions of unique TCR beta chains across the 650 to 800 repertoires, and around 9.9 million of these chains were shared by at least two donors. To remove PCR and sequencing errors, raw reads were error-corrected and collapsed into unique sequences using a nearest-neighbor algorithm that merged closely related sequences. V, D and J gene segments were assigned by aligning CDR3 sequences to IMGT reference sequences. For a sequence to be retained, a match of at least six nucleotides was required to both a V gene segment and a J gene segment. A rearrangement counted as productive if the CDR3 had no stop codons and remained in frame with V and J, and every other rearrangement counted as non-productive. Following IMGT convention, CDR3 was defined as the stretch from the second conserved V-encoded cysteine up to the conserved J-encoded phenylalanine. In an earlier analysis of around 640 of the donors, sequences lacking an unambiguous match to a single V gene segment were excluded. An earlier analysis of several hundred of the donors called V segments functional above 56.7% productive rearrangements and segregating when the between-donor standard deviation exceeded 5%. A statistical classification framework was developed to diagnose cytomegalovirus status using the catalog of TCR beta chain sequences. A later analysis assigned V and J genes by comparing TCR nucleotide sequences with IMGT/GENE-DB human TR gene sequences. In a later analysis, CDR3 sequences and most-parsimonious VDJ recombination scenarios were assigned using the TCRdist pipeline. In a later analysis, each TCR beta chain was defined by its CDR3 amino acid sequence together with its V-gene family, and reads lacking a unique V-gene family were excluded. In a later analysis, fewer than 600 highly shared, low-generation-probability nucleotide sequences were removed to address suspected cross-contamination and a sequencing artifact. In a later analysis, a clonal expansion index for each public chain was calculated from normalized within-repertoire ranks of inferred template counts. Generation probabilities in a later analysis came from a VDJ recombination model fitted to out-of-frame rearrangements, and those results were checked against IGoR. Hypergeometric tests were used in a later analysis to score TCR-TCR, TCR-HLA and TCR-CMV co-occurrence, with a repertoire-size bias correction applied to the TCR pairs. To estimate false discovery rates, a later analysis permuted the HLA or CMV assignments 20 times. In a later analysis, co-occurring TCRs were grouped with DBSCAN, and TCRdist sequence similarity was added when clustering was performed within HLA-allele-positive subsets. For co-occurrence clustering, repertoires with fewer than 30,000 or more than 120,000 public chains were excluded, along with roughly five repertoires with anomalous nucleotide sharing. Not all clones reach the TCRdb copy of this immuneACCESS table, which keeps in-frame sequences only. Checked studies attribute under half of the gap to unresolved V genes and leave the rest unexplained. D and trimming come from the DNA, and the V and J calls and clone size come from that table. The sample table holds around 100,000 clones, of which roughly 88% were seen once. Less than 1.5% of the sample goes to the ten largest clones.

This TCR was recovered from a woman aged 18-29 years in good health and CMV-seronegative. The chain uses TRBV5-6 and TRBJ2-3; tentative D gene TRBD1, with 6 bases matching. The sequenced sample consisted of PBMCs. The bases read TGTGCCAGCAGCTTCGGACAGTACACAGATACGCAGTATTTT. The translation is CASSFGQYTDTQYF. Extended through the reference TRBV5-6 and TRBJ2-3 proteins, this CDR3 yields the full variable domain: DAGVTQSPTHLIKTRGQQVTLRCSPKSGHDTVSWYQQALGQGPQFIFQYYEEEERQRGNFPDRFSGHQFPNYSSELNVNALLLGDSALYLCASSFGQYTDTQYFGPGTRLTVL.